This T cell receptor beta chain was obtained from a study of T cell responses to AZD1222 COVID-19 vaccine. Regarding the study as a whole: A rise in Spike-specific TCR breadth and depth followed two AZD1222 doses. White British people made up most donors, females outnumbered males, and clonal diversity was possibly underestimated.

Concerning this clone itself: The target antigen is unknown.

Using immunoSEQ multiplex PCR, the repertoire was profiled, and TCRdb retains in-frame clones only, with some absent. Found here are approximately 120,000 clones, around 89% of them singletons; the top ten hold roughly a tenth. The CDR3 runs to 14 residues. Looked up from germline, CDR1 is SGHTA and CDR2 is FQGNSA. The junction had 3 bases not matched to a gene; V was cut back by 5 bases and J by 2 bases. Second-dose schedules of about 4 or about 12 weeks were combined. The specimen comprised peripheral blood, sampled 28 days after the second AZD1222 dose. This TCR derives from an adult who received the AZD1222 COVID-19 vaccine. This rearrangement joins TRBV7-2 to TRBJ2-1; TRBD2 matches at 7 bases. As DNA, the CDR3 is TGTGCCAGCAGCCCCAGCGGGACCTACAATGAGCAGTTCTTC. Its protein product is CASSPSGTYNEQFF. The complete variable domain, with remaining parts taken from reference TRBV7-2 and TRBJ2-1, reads GAGVSQSPSNKVTEKGKDVELRCDPISGHTALYWYRQSLGQGLEFLIYFQGNSAPDKSGLPSDRFSAERTGGSVSTLTIQRTQQEDSAVYLCASSPSGTYNEQFFGPGTRLTVL.